This TCR beta chain appears in the sequencing data of a study of blood T cell repertoires in COVID-19. The method was immunoSEQ multiplex PCR; TCRdb's version includes in-frame clones alone and lacks a portion of them. The repertoire holds tens of thousands of clones, around four fifths seen once, with around 6.5% in the top ten. CDR3 length: 13 residues. The V and J ends lost 8 bases and 3 bases, in that order; junction bases with no gene match: 2. Germline CDR1 reads LNHDA; CDR2 reads SQIVND (reference sequence). The source of this sequence is a human donor in a cohort sampled during active COVID-19. The sample taken for sequencing was peripheral blood. The chain carries TRBV19 and TRBJ2-1; 9 bases are a match to TRBD1. The CDR3 DNA reads as TGTGCCAGTGGACAGGGGAACTACAATGAGCAGTTCTTC. Protein product: CASGQGNYNEQFF.